A selection of T cell receptor beta chains follows, all from one sample in a study of patients and donors after allogeneic stem cell transplantation. TCRdb fed the RT-PCR reads into MiXCR, producing one record per CDR3 protein. In the table there are fewer than 200,000 distinct CDR3 sequences, 30% of which are singletons. Sequenced input: blood, either unsorted or a sorted T cell fraction (not recorded which). Receptors were obtained from a human donor who was either an allogeneic HSCT recipient or a stem cell or donor lymphocyte infusion donor (not recorded which). It is not recorded whose cells these are; they may come from a transplant donor. Both conserved end residues are part of each CDR3. The order of the fields is V gene, J gene, D gene, clone size, CDR3 DNA, CDR3 protein. A D gene is named only where the DNA matches it firmly. Not all rows give a size; the values are once, few, many and, for expanded clones, a class.

V: TRBV6-2/TRBV6-3; J: TRBJ2-7; D: TRBD1; size: few; DNA: TGTGCCAGCGATGGGACAGCCTCCTACGAGCAGTACTTC; CDR3: CASDGTASYEQYF
V: TRBV4-1; J: TRBJ1-5; D: .; size: many; DNA: TGCGCCAGCAGCTCAATGGACCAAGATCAGCCCCAGCATTTT; CDR3: CASSSMDQDQPQHF
V: TRBV4-2; J: TRBJ2-3; D: .; size: few; DNA: TGTGCCAGCAGCCAGGAGGGGGCGCTGGGCACAGATACGCAGTATTTT; CDR3: CASSQEGALGTDTQYF
V: TRBV30; J: TRBJ1-4; D: .; size: .; DNA: TGTGCCTGGAGCCCCCTCGCGGAAAAACTGTTTTTT; CDR3: CAWSPLAEKLFF
V: TRBV9; J: TRBJ1-2; D: TRBD1; size: many; DNA: TGTGCCAGCAGCCTAGACAGGGCTCAGGGCTACACCTTC; CDR3: CASSLDRAQGYTF
V: TRBV6-5; J: TRBJ2-1; D: .; size: .; DNA: TGTGCCAGCAGTTACTCGGGCTACAATGAGCAGTTCTTC; CDR3: CASSYSGYNEQFF
V: TRBV6-2/TRBV6-3; J: TRBJ2-2; D: .; size: .; DNA: TGTGCCAGCAGAGCCGGGGAGCTGTTTTTT; CDR3: CASRAGELFF
V: TRBV7-2; J: TRBJ1-5; D: .; size: .; DNA: TGTGCCAGCAGCTTAAGTTCCAGCAGGGATCAGCCCCAGCATTTT; CDR3: CASSLSSSRDQPQHF
V: TRBV5-1; J: TRBJ2-7; D: .; size: few; DNA: TGCGCCAGCAGCTTTTATCCGGAGCGAAACGAGCAGTACTTC; CDR3: CASSFYPERNEQYF
V: TRBV28; J: TRBJ1-3; D: .; size: .; DNA: TGTGCCAGCAGTTCGGGGGAATTTGGAAACACCATATATTTT; CDR3: CASSSGEFGNTIYF
V: TRBV13; J: TRBJ2-1; D: .; size: .; DNA: TGTGCCAGCAGCTTAAAGGTGGGCTTTGAGCAGTTCTTC; CDR3: CASSLKVGFEQFF
V: TRBV25-1; J: TRBJ2-7; D: .; size: .; DNA: TGTGCCAGCAGTGAAGGTCAGGGCCCACCCTACGAGCAGTACTTC; CDR3: CASSEGQGPPYEQYF
V: TRBV7-8; J: TRBJ2-5; D: .; size: few; DNA: TGTGCCAGCAGTCCTTCTAGGGAAAAAGAGACCCAGTACTTC; CDR3: CASSPSREKETQYF
V: TRBV4-3; J: TRBJ2-7; D: .; size: once; DNA: TGCGCCAGCAGCCAAGATTGGCGGTACGAGCAGTACTTC; CDR3: CASSQDWRYEQYF
V: TRBV4-1; J: TRBJ1-1; D: .; size: many; DNA: TGCGCCAGCAGCCAAGATGAGCTAGGGGGCACTGAAGCTTTCTTT; CDR3: CASSQDELGGTEAFF
V: TRBV2; J: TRBJ2-7; D: .; size: .; DNA: TGTGCCAGCAGCGGAATGGGACTTTCGCAGTACTTC; CDR3: CASSGMGLSQYF